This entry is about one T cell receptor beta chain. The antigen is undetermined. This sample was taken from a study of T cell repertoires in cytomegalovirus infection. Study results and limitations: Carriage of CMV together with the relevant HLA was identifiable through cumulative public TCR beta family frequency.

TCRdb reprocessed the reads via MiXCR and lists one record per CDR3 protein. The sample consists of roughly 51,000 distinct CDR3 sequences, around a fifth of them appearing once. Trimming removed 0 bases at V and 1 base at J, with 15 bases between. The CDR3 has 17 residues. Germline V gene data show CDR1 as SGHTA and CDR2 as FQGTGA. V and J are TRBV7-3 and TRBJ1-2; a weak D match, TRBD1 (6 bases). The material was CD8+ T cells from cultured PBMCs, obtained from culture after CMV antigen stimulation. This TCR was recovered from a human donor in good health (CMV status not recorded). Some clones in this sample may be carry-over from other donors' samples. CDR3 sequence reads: CASSLTLEWGLNYGYTF. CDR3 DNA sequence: TGTGCCAGCAGCTTAACCCTAGAATGGGGGCTTAACTATGGCTACACCTTC.